These 25 T cell receptor beta chains were all obtained from the same sample, sequenced in a study of T-cell reconstitution after alpha-beta-depleted transplantation in children (dated by TCRdb to 2016 to 2017). To prepare the library, PCR was applied. TCRdb lists the instrument as Illumina HiSeq 2500. Molecular barcoding was employed in the preparation of TCR libraries, with unique molecular identifiers being used to normalize TCRbeta repertoire quantification. TCRdb trimmed the raw reads at Q25, called clones with MiXCR and kept productive beta chains. Entries are consolidated by CDR3 protein sequence, retaining the most common genes and DNA. This sample holds about 540,000 distinct CDR3 sequences; about 17% were observed only once. The top ten constitute approximately 3% of the sample. The sample was PBMCs from the stem cell graft donor, taken from the stem cell graft. The source of these receptors is a human donor who donated a stem cell graft to a child with acute lymphoblastic leukemia.

The gene calls are TRBV12-3 or TRBV12-4 and TRBJ2-7; 7 positions match TRBD2. The CDR3 runs to 15 residues. The J segment lost 7 bases and the V segment lost 3 bases, leaving 12 bases of the junction unmatched. The chain's CDR3 is CASSLIRGRGQEQYF. The CDR3 nucleotides read TGTGCCAGCAGTTTGATTCGCGGGAGAGGTCAGGAGCAGTACTTC.

The chain combines TRBV29-1 with TRBJ2-1; TRBD1 matches 8 bases. This CDR3 has 13 residues. CDR1 and CDR2 from the germline V gene are SQVTM and ANQGSEA. With 7 bases clipped from V and 7 bases from J, the junction kept 9 bases outside the gene matches. The CDR3 sequence is CSGGGQGVNEQFF. Here the CDR3 DNA reads TGCAGCGGTGGAGGACAGGGAGTTAATGAGCAGTTCTTC.

This sequence joins TRBV5-1 and TRBJ2-7; 13 nucleotides match TRBD2. This CDR3 is 16 amino acids long. The J segment lost 2 bases and the V segment lost 3 bases, leaving 5 bases of the junction unmatched. CDR1 and CDR2 (germline): SGHRS, YFSETQ. This chain's CDR3 is CASSSGLAGVTYEQYF. As DNA, the CDR3 is TGCGCCAGCAGCTCCGGACTAGCGGGAGTAACCTACGAGCAGTACTTC.

The V gene is TRBV7-3, the J gene TRBJ1-5; perhaps TRBD1 as D (5 bases). The CDR3 runs 15 residues. The germline CDR1 and CDR2 sequences are SGHTA and FQGTGA. V was trimmed by 2 bases and J by 4 bases, leaving 12 bases between them. CDR3 region: CASSLEPGRNQPQHF. As DNA, the CDR3 is TGTGCCAGCAGCTTAGAGCCAGGGAGAAATCAGCCCCAGCATTTT.

This chain connects TRBV4-1 to TRBJ2-1; 8 positions match TRBD2. Germline V gene lookup returns CDR1 MGHRA and CDR2 YSYEKL. J was trimmed by 13 bases and V by 0 bases; bases with no gene match: 8. The length of the CDR3 is 14 residues. CDR3 sequence (DNA): TGCGCCAGCAGCCAAGAACGAGCGGGAGACCCCCAGTTCTTC. Its protein product is CASSQERAGDPQFF.

This clonotype was seen a few times. The DNA of the CDR3 is TGTGCCGTAAGATTAGGGCCGGGATTTTCATCCGAGCAGTTCTTC. This gives the protein CAVRLGPGFSSEQFF. This chain connects TRBV6-1 to TRBJ2-1; a weak D match, TRBD2 (5 bases). Trimming took off 11 bases at V and 10 bases at J, with 27 bases between the two ends. The CDR3 length is 15 residues. Per the germline V gene, CDR1 is MNHNS and CDR2 is SASEGT.

The rearrangement uses TRBV5-1 and TRBJ1-2; no clear D gene. The germline V gene has CDR1 SGHRS and CDR2 YFSETQ. Trimming left V 5 bases short and J 2 bases short, with 10 bases between. CDR3 length: 13 residues. The CDR3 loop is CASRLTENYGYTF. Here the CDR3 DNA reads TGCGCCAGCAGACTTACAGAGAACTATGGCTACACCTTC.

A few counts support this clonotype. The V and J genes are TRBV20-1 and TRBJ1-5; D ambiguous. V shed 5 bases and J shed 3 bases, with 8 bases lying between them. This CDR3 has 12 residues. Germline V gene sequence: CDR1 DFQATT, CDR2 SNEGSKA (reference sequence). The chain's CDR3 is CSALYINQPQHF. Written as DNA, the CDR3 is TGCAGTGCTCTTTATATCAATCAGCCCCAGCATTTT.

The chain links TRBV7-3 to TRBJ1-1; D uncertain. The germline V gene encodes CDR1 SGHTA and CDR2 FQGTGA. V lost 2 bases and J lost 2, with 15 bases in between. CDR3 length: 16 amino acids. In DNA form, the CDR3 reads TGTGCCAGCAGCTTACTACCGGTAGGGCTTAACACTGAAGCTTTCTTT. Amino acids: CASSLLPVGLNTEAFF. The full variable domain, completed using reference TRBV7-3 and TRBJ1-1, is GAGVSQTPSNKVTEKGKYVELRCDPISGHTALYWYRQSLGQGPEFLIYFQGTGAADDSGLPNDRFFAVRPEGSVSTLKIQRTERGDSAVYLCASSLLPVGLNTEAFFGQGTRLTVV.

The DNA of the CDR3 is TGTGCCAGCATACTGACAGACGGAGGAAACACCATATATTTT. Its protein product is CASILTDGGNTIYF. V is TRBV12-3 or TRBV12-4 and J is TRBJ1-3; a possible D gene is TRBD1 (5 bases). V lost 7 bases to trimming and J lost 4 bases, with 14 bases between them. The CDR3 totals 14 residues.

This clonotype was counted a few times. The V call is TRBV27, the J call TRBJ2-6, with D perhaps matching TRBD2 (5 bases). This CDR3 spans 17 amino acids. The V gene's germline CDR1 is MNHEY and CDR2 SMNVEV (reference sequence). V lost 6 bases and J 0 bases, leaving 15 bases between the germline ends. The CDR3 nucleotides are TGTGCCAGCAGCCGAGTCGGACGGGACTCTGGGGCCAACGTCCTGACTTTC. It yields the protein CASSRVGRDSGANVLTF.

The chain uses TRBV7-2 and TRBJ2-3; 7 nucleotides match TRBD2. The V gene's germline CDR1 is SGHTA and CDR2 FQGNSA. The CDR3 loop spans 15 amino acids. The junction had 15 bases not matched to a gene; V was cut back by 3 bases and J by 12 bases. CDR3 nucleotide sequence: TGTGCCAGCAGCTTGGGGGGGACCCCGCAAAACCCCCAGTATTTT. This sequence encodes CASSLGGTPQNPQYF.

V gene TRBV7-2 combines with J gene TRBJ2-1; D gene uncertain. The CDR3 sequence is 14 residues long. Germline values: CDR1 SGHTA, CDR2 FQGNSA. The germline V and J ends were trimmed by 0 bases and 5 bases, with 8 bases remaining between them. CDR3 coding DNA: TGTGCCAGCAGCTTAGCGGCTAGGGACAATGAGCAGTTCTTC. Translating gives CASSLAARDNEQFF.

This clonotype was detected only a few times. The V call is TRBV20-1, the J call TRBJ2-4; 7 nucleotides agree with TRBD1. V lost 0 bases to trimming and J lost 13 bases; unmatched junction nucleotides: 6. The CDR3 sequence is 12 residues long. From germline, CDR1 is DFQATT and CDR2 SNEGSKA (reference sequence). The CDR3 loop reads CSARDLGDRQYF. The DNA of the CDR3 is TGCAGTGCTAGAGATCTCGGGGACAGACAGTACTTC.

J is TRBJ2-1 and V is TRBV12-3 or TRBV12-4, with D perhaps matching TRBD1 (5 bases). V dropped 1 base and J dropped 12 bases, with 7 bases sitting between them. The CDR3 contains 11 residues. The CDR3 loop is CASSLVQGQFF. The CDR3 bases are TGTGCCAGCAGTTTAGTCCAGGGGCAGTTCTTC.

This clonotype was detected many times. The chain recombines TRBV27 with TRBJ1-2; unclear D gene. Germline V CDR1 and CDR2: MNHEY, SMNVEV (reference sequence). The V and J ends lost 4 bases and 6 bases respectively, with 6 bases between them. The CDR3 has 11 residues. The CDR3 loop reads CASSSGDGYTF. CDR3 sequence (DNA): TGTGCCAGCAGTTCCGGGGATGGCTACACCTTC.

This clonotype was detected only a few times. This chain links TRBV7-9 with TRBJ2-1; 7 bases align to TRBD2. V lost 4 bases and J lost 0; bases outside the gene matches: 9. The CDR3 is 17 residues long. Germline values: CDR1 SEHNR, CDR2 FQNEAQ (reference sequence). The CDR3 region is CASSSSGIILSYNEQFF. CDR3 sequence (DNA): TGTGCCAGCAGCTCTAGCGGAATAATTCTCTCCTACAATGAGCAGTTCTTC.

The chain carries TRBV2 and TRBJ2-7; 9 bases fit TRBD1. The germline CDR1 and CDR2 sequences are SNHLY and FYNNEI. CDR3 size: 15 residues. Trimming at V came to 6 bases and at J to 7 bases, leaving 13 bases not matched to a gene. The CDR3 sequence is CASSLRQGGVREQYF. The CDR3 DNA is TGTGCCAGCAGCCTACGACAGGGGGGAGTACGTGAGCAGTACTTC.

The chain employs TRBV3-1 and TRBJ1-6; D is uncertain. Trimming took 3 bases from V and 9 from J, leaving 15 bases between them. Germline lookup yields CDR1 LGHDT and CDR2 YNNKEL (reference sequence). The CDR3 spans 15 residues. DNA for the CDR3: TGTGCCAGCAGCCACCTCCCCGCCCGGAGTTCACCCCTCCACTTT. As protein: CASSHLPARSSPLHF.

This clonotype has a handful of counts. The gene calls are TRBV6-5 and TRBJ2-7; the D gene is possibly TRBD2 (5 bases). The CDR3 contains 14 residues. Per germline, CDR1 MNHEY and CDR2 SVGAGI. Trimming pared 8 bases from V and 2 bases from J, leaving 16 bases between. CDR3 sequence: CASCPGVPPYEQYF. CDR3 bases: TGTGCCAGCTGCCCCGGGGTCCCCCCCTACGAGCAGTACTTC.

This clonotype came up a few times. This sequence joins TRBV5-6 and TRBJ1-2; D gene ambiguous. CDR3 length: 12 residues. The germline CDR1 and CDR2 sequences are SGHDT and YYEEEE. Trimming removed 0 bases at V and 7 bases at J, with 7 bases between. CDR3: CASSLAMAGYTF. The CDR3 DNA sequence: TGTGCCAGCAGCTTGGCTATGGCTGGCTACACCTTC.

There are a few counts of this clonotype. The V and J genes are TRBV9 and TRBJ2-7, with a tentative D call TRBD1 (5 bases). Germline V gene data show CDR1 as SGDLS and CDR2 as YYNGEE. The CDR3 totals 18 residues. The ends were cut back, 0 bases at V and 6 bases at J, with 25 bases in the middle. The DNA for the CDR3 is TGTGCCAGCAGCGTAGAGCCCCTTGGGGCAGGGCAATTAGTCGAGCAGTACTTC. It specifies CASSVEPLGAGQLVEQYF.

The chain links TRBV11-1 to TRBJ1-1; D ambiguous. CDR1 and CDR2 from the germline V gene are SGHAT and FQDESV (reference sequence). Trimming removed 5 bases at V and 2 bases at J, with 18 bases between. The CDR3 consists of 16 residues. The CDR3 DNA reads TGTGCCAGCAGCCTATCCGGGCAGCGCCCAAACACTGAAGCTTTCTTT. Amino acids: CASSLSGQRPNTEAFF.

The chain has TRBV29-1 and TRBJ2-1, with 10 bases aligning to TRBD2. Germline V CDR1 and CDR2: SQVTM, ANQGSEA. This CDR3 region has 16 residues. Trimming removed 4 bases from V and 1 base from J; junction bases left unmatched: 7. CDR3: CSVVLAGVGSYNEQFF. The CDR3 DNA follows: TGCAGCGTTGTTCTAGCGGGAGTGGGGTCCTACAATGAGCAGTTCTTC.

This clonotype was counted only a few times. V gene TRBV27 combines with J gene TRBJ2-4, with D perhaps TRBD1 (6 bases). The germline V gene encodes CDR1 MNHEY and CDR2 SMNVEV (reference sequence). Trimming pared 5 bases from V and 8 bases from J, leaving 16 bases between. The CDR3 is 14 amino acids. CDR3 in amino acids: CASSPLRQEDIQYF. DNA of the CDR3: TGTGCCAGCAGTCCGCTTCGACAGGAGGACATTCAGTACTTC.